These T cell receptor beta chains were read from a single sample in a study of CD8 T cells in Susac syndrome. TCRdb re-analysed the immunoSEQ multiplex PCR reads in MiXCR, keeping a single row per CDR3 protein. The data contain approximately 300,000 distinct CDR3 sequences, approximately 85% of them singletons. The material sequenced was CD8+ T cells from PBMCs. These receptors all come from a human donor with multiple sclerosis. Each CDR3 is given with its conserved first and last residue. D genes are given only for firm matches. Some rows mark clone size as missing; the rest say once, few, many or name a class of expanded clone.

J gene | V gene | D gene | clone size | CDR3 protein | CDR3 DNA
TRBJ2-2 | TRBV6-1 | TRBD2 | - | CASSASGLAVNTGELFF | TGTGCCAGCAGTGCGTCGGGACTAGCGGTGAACACCGGGGAGCTGTTTTTT
TRBJ2-7 | TRBV4-3 | TRBD2 | few | CASSQDPPSGSVAYEQYF | TGCGCCAGCAGCCAAGATCCGCCTAGCGGGAGTGTCGCCTACGAGCAGTACTTC
TRBJ2-1 | TRBV7-2 | TRBD2 | - | CASSSPRWEGLVNEQFF | TGTGCCAGCAGCTCCCCGCGTTGGGAGGGGTTGGTCAATGAGCAGTTCTTC
TRBJ2-7 | TRBV29-1 | - | - | CSVEGGLDSYEQYF | TGCAGCGTTGAAGGCGGGCTTGACTCCTACGAGCAGTACTTC
TRBJ1-1 | TRBV4-2 | TRBD1 | - | CASSLPRGGDETEAFF | TGTGCCAGCAGCCTCCCCAGGGGGGGCGATGAAACTGAAGCTTTCTTT
TRBJ2-3 | TRBV5-6 | - | - | CASSLAFETASTDTQYF | TGTGCCAGCAGCTTGGCCTTTGAAACAGCTAGCACAGATACGCAGTATTTT
TRBJ1-3 | TRBV4-3 | - | once | CASSASRYSGNTIYF | TGCGCCAGCAGCGCGAGCAGGTACTCTGGAAACACCATATATTTT
TRBJ2-7 | TRBV10-3 | TRBD2 | - | CAISGGLAGESSYEQYF | TGTGCCATCAGTGGGGGACTAGCGGGGGAAAGCTCCTACGAGCAGTACTTC
TRBJ2-3 | TRBV30 | - | - | CASEVMFEDTQYF | TGTGCCTCCGAGGTAATGTTCGAGGATACGCAGTATTTT
TRBJ2-1 | TRBV20-1 | TRBD1 | - | CSDRNPGQGTLFEQFF | TGCAGTGATAGAAATCCGGGACAGGGGACGCTCTTTGAGCAGTTCTTC
TRBJ1-5 | TRBV6-1 | - | - | CASSPSGDSNQPQLF | TGTGCCAGCAGCCCCTCCGGGGATAGCAATCAGCCCCAGCTTTTT
TRBJ2-2 | TRBV6-2/TRBV6-3 | TRBD1 | - | CASTPFTGGIGELFF | TGTGCCAGCACCCCCTTTACAGGGGGGATTGGGGAGCTGTTTTTT
TRBJ1-4 | TRBV27 | - | - | CASSDKTQGPNEKLFF | TGTGCCAGCAGTGATAAGACACAGGGACCCAATGAAAAACTGTTTTTT
TRBJ2-1 | TRBV4-3 | - | - | CASSRPLGDEQFF | TGCGCCAGCAGCCGCCCACTTGGAGATGAGCAGTTCTTC
TRBJ1-1 | TRBV7-9 | - | - | CASSLGTTTEAFF | TGTGCCAGCAGCTTAGGAACAACTACTGAAGCTTTCTTT
TRBJ1-5 | TRBV7-9 | - | - | CASSSGAEPQHF | TGTGCCAGCAGCTCAGGGGCGGAGCCCCAGCATTTT
TRBJ1-3 | TRBV12-3/TRBV12-4 | TRBD1 | - | CATPQGAGNTIYF | TGTGCCACCCCACAGGGGGCTGGAAACACCATATATTTT
TRBJ2-1 | TRBV6-2/TRBV6-3 | TRBD1 | once | CASSYTAGTGDYNEQFF | TGTGCCAGCAGTTACACCGCCGGGACAGGGGACTACAATGAGCAGTTCTTC
TRBJ2-1 | TRBV29-1 | - | - | CSVEDQNNEQFF | TGCAGCGTTGAAGATCAAAACAATGAGCAGTTCTTC
TRBJ2-5 | TRBV7-4 | - | - | CVSSLGPSQETQYF | TGTGTCAGCAGCCTAGGACCGAGCCAAGAGACCCAGTACTTC
TRBJ2-3 | TRBV6-5 | - | - | CASSYSLSTSTDTQYF | TGTGCCAGCAGTTACTCCTTATCGACAAGCACAGATACGCAGTATTTT
TRBJ2-1 | TRBV4-3 | TRBD2 | - | CASSQDLAGGNEQFF | TGCGCCAGCAGCCAAGACCTAGCGGGGGGCAATGAGCAGTTCTTC
TRBJ2-1 | TRBV15 | TRBD2 | - | CATGDRLAGNYNEQFF | TGTGCCACCGGGGATCGACTAGCGGGTAACTACAATGAGCAGTTCTTC
TRBJ1-1 | TRBV28 | - | - | CASRPWGINTEAFF | TGTGCCAGCAGGCCCTGGGGGATTAACACTGAAGCTTTCTTT
TRBJ2-1 | TRBV15 | - | - | CATSTEAAEQFF | TGTGCCACCAGCACAGAAGCGGCAGAGCAGTTCTTC
TRBJ1-1 | TRBV7-2 | - | - | CASSEQLGGTEAFF | TGTGCCAGCAGCGAGCAGCTTGGGGGCACTGAAGCTTTCTTT
TRBJ2-5 | TRBV29-1 | - | - | CSAVGGTGAQYF | TGCAGCGCGGTAGGCGGTACCGGGGCCCAGTACTTC
TRBJ2-1 | TRBV5-1 | - | once | CASSLALNSYNEQFF | TGCGCCAGCAGCTTGGCCTTAAACTCCTACAATGAGCAGTTCTTC